This T cell receptor (beta chain) was profiled in a study of response to subunit inactivated influenza vaccine. Findings and caveats of the study: Authors suggested each seasonal influenza vaccination recruits few new T cells.

As for this clonotype: Antigen: not known.

Trimming took 6 bases from V and 12 from J, leaving 21 bases between them. Germline V gives CDR1 MNHNS, CDR2 SASEGT. CDR3 size: 14 residues. Each CDR3 protein gets one entry after TCRdb re-called the RT-PCR reads with MiXCR. The profile covers 500,000 or so distinct CDR3 sequences, with 16% appearing a single time and roughly 3.1% taken by the ten largest. The source is a man between 50 and 69 years old who received an inactivated influenza vaccine. The sample here was CD4+ T cells sorted from PBMCs, taken around 25 months after vaccination. The chain couples TRBV6-1 to TRBJ2-1; a possible D gene is TRBD2 (7 bases). CDR3 DNA sequence: TGTGCCAGCAGCCCCGGCGGGGGCAGTCCAAGGCAGTTCTTC. As protein: CASSPGGGSPRQFF.